Below, 12 T cell receptor beta chains from the same sample are listed, as sequenced in a study of naive and memory T cell subsets. Two oligonucleotides, mixed equimolar, formed the beta constant-region primer covering TRBC1 and TRBC2. Four rounds of PCR amplified the ligated cDNA using nested alpha and beta constant-region primers plus SP2. TCRdb reprocessed the UMI-ligation and nested PCR reads via MiXCR and lists one record per CDR3 protein. The repertoire holds 25,000 to 40,000 distinct CDR3 sequences, with approximately 17% as singletons. Sequences were obtained from effector memory CD4+ T cells from blood. This sample's subset: effector memory, CD45RA- CD27-. Receptors originate from a human donor in good health.

The V gene is TRBV11-1, the J gene TRBJ1-5; 9 bases align to TRBD1. The CDR3 runs to 15 residues. Trimming cost V 5 bases and J 4 bases; bases outside gene matches: 6. Looked up from germline, CDR1 is SGHAT and CDR2 is FQDESV (reference sequence). DNA for the CDR3: TGTGCCAGCAGCGTCTCGGGACAGGGAAATCAGCCCCAGCATTTT. Protein product: CASSVSGQGNQPQHF.

The V and J genes are TRBV18 and TRBJ2-4; perhaps TRBD2 as D (5 bases). Germline-derived CDR1 and CDR2 are KGHSH and LQKENI. V lost 1 base to trimming and J lost 3 bases, with 13 bases between them. This CDR3 spans 16 amino acids. The CDR3 DNA follows: TGTGCCAGCTCACCACTTTCTAGCCGAGGCAAAAACATTCAGTACTTC. It translates to CASSPLSSRGKNIQYF. Using reference TRBV18 and TRBJ2-4 for the parts outside the CDR3, the full variable domain is NAGVMQNPRHLVRRRGQEARLRCSPMKGHSHVYWYRQLPEEGLKFMVYLQKENIIDESGMPKERFSAEFPKEGPSILRIQQVVRGDSAAYFCASSPLSSRGKNIQYFGAGTRLSVL.

The chain carries TRBV7-8 and TRBJ2-4; D perhaps matches TRBD2 (6 bases). Trimming cost V 1 base and J 9 bases, with 16 bases left between them. CDR3 size: 15 residues. CDR1 is SGHVS, CDR2 FQNEAQ, per germline. Here the CDR3 reads CASSLESGVRAIQYF. CDR3 in DNA: TGTGCCAGCAGCTTAGAATCGGGAGTACGGGCCATTCAGTACTTC.

By share of the sample, this clonotype is medium-sized. The V call is TRBV27, the J call TRBJ2-3; the match to TRBD1 covers 10 bases. In germline, CDR1 is MNHEY, CDR2 SMNVEV (reference sequence). The CDR3 contains 16 residues. With V trimmed by 2 bases and J by 4 bases, 6 bases remained unmatched. The CDR3 DNA reads as TGTGCCAGCAGTTTAGCGACAGGGGGCCGTGCAGATACGCAGTATTTT. Protein: CASSLATGGRADTQYF.

This clonotype was seen a few times. This chain uses TRBV4-2 with TRBJ2-3, with TRBD2 as a possible D gene (5 bases). Germline assignment: CDR1 LGHNA and CDR2 YNFKEQ. This CDR3 comprises 16 residues. V lost 0 bases, J lost 11 bases, and 21 bases lay in between. The CDR3 DNA follows: TGTGCCAGCAGCCAAGATCGGGCTAGAGGGATGGTTAGGCAGTATTTT. It specifies CASSQDRARGMVRQYF.

V and J are TRBV5-1 and TRBJ2-7; D is unclear. Germline CDR1 reads SGHRS; CDR2 reads YFSETQ. V lost 2 bases and J lost 6, with 12 bases in between. The CDR3 spans 13 residues. CDR3 sequence reads: CASSFDPAREQYF. The CDR3 DNA reads TGCGCCAGCAGCTTCGACCCTGCCCGCGAGCAGTACTTC.

The CDR3 reads CSASPIQGMGNQPQHF. The CDR3 DNA reads TGCAGTGCTAGCCCCATTCAGGGGATGGGCAATCAGCCCCAGCATTTT. The chain is built from TRBV20-1 and TRBJ1-5, with D tentatively TRBD1 (6 bases). Per the germline V gene, CDR1 is DFQATT and CDR2 is SNEGSKA (reference sequence). The CDR3 spans 16 residues. V lost 3 bases and J 2 bases, leaving 17 bases between the germline ends.

The J gene is TRBJ1-5, the V gene TRBV6-1; D not certain. The V gene lost 4 bases and the J gene lost 3 bases, with 7 bases spanning the gap. The CDR3 contains 13 residues. Per germline, CDR1 MNHNS and CDR2 SASEGT. CDR3 amino acids: CASSAESNQPQHF. In nucleotides, the CDR3 is TGTGCCAGCAGTGCTGAGTCCAATCAGCCCCAGCATTTT.

CDR3 protein: CASNLGRLTEAFF. The CDR3 nucleotides are TGTGCCAGCAACCTCGGGAGGCTGACTGAAGCTTTCTTT. The chain employs TRBV12-3 or TRBV12-4 and TRBJ1-1; no reliable D call. Deletions cut 7 bases from V and 5 bases from J, with 14 bases between. This CDR3 comprises 13 residues.

This clonotype was counted a few times. The V and J genes are TRBV20-1 and TRBJ1-5; 9 nucleotides line up with TRBD1. Trimming cost V 0 bases and J 1 base; bases outside gene matches: 4. Germline CDR1 is DFQATT and CDR2 is SNEGSKA (reference sequence). This CDR3 has 16 residues. Written as DNA, the CDR3 is TGCAGTGCTAGAGATCCCGGACAGGGGAGCAATCAGCCCCAGCATTTT. Translation gives CSARDPGQGSNQPQHF.

This clonotype was seen at least ten times. The V and J genes are TRBV27 and TRBJ2-5, with 7 bases lining up with TRBD1. The CDR3 has 16 amino acids. The germline V gene has CDR1 MNHEY and CDR2 SMNVEV (reference sequence). V was clipped by 4 bases and J by 4 bases; unmatched bases: 12. The CDR3 coding sequence is TGTGCCAGCAGTTCATTATGGACAGGATCCGGAGAGACCCAGTACTTC. Its translation is CASSSLWTGSGETQYF.

The sample holds a few counts of this clonotype. The CDR3 region has the DNA TGTGCCTCTTCGGGGGGGGCCAACGTCCTGACTTTC. Encoded protein: CASSGGANVLTF. V is TRBV11-3 and J is TRBJ2-6, with D tentatively TRBD2 (5 bases). This CDR3 spans 12 amino acids. Trimming stripped 11 bases from V and 4 bases from J, with 9 bases between. Germline CDR1 SGHNT, CDR2 YENEEA.